Each of the 9 T cell receptor beta chains below was sequenced from the same sample in a study of blood T cell repertoires in COVID-19. Assay used: immunoSEQ multiplex PCR; TCRdb lists only in-frame clones, some missing. Altogether about 440,000 clones are present, about nine tenths being singletons, with the ten largest covering about 0.6%. Sequencing input: PBMCs or T cells enriched from blood (not recorded which). The receptors were gathered from a man aged 18 to 35 who had recovered from COVID-19.

The chain links TRBV5-1 to TRBJ1-1, with 9 nucleotides matching TRBD1. The CDR3 covers 15 residues. The V and J ends lost 4 bases and 3 bases, in that order; junction bases with no gene match: 7. Germline V gene lookup returns CDR1 SGHRS and CDR2 YFSETQ. CDR3 DNA: TGCGCCAGCAGCCGGACAGGGGTTAGGGACACTGAAGCTTTCTTT. It is translated as CASSRTGVRDTEAFF.

The CDR3 spells CASSPQGSGEQYF. The CDR3 DNA follows: TGCGCCAGCAGCCCCCAGGGGAGTGGCGAGCAGTACTTC. This chain uses TRBV4-1 with TRBJ2-7, with D possibly matching TRBD1 (6 bases). CDR3 length: 13 amino acids. V gave up 4 bases and J gave up 6 bases, with 13 bases separating them. Germline V CDR1 and CDR2: MGHRA, YSYEKL.

The chain couples TRBV12-3 or TRBV12-4 to TRBJ2-3; D is unclear. Trimming pared 6 bases from V and 4 bases from J, leaving 8 bases between. This CDR3 is built from 12 residues. DNA of the CDR3: TGTGCCAGCAGCCCCTATCCAGATACGCAGTATTTT. Translating it yields CASSPYPDTQYF.

V and J are TRBV7-9 and TRBJ2-7, with 7 bases identical to TRBD2. V lost 3 bases, J lost 6 bases, and 11 bases stayed unmatched. Germline CDR1 is SEHNR and CDR2 is FQNEAQ (reference sequence). CDR3 length equals 15 residues. CDR3 sequence (DNA): TGTGCCAGCAGCTTTTCGGGCGGGAGTTTCTCCGAGCAGTACTTC. The encoded protein is CASSFSGGSFSEQYF.

This chain links TRBV6-2 or TRBV6-3 with TRBJ2-5, with unresolved D. CDR3 size: 12 residues. Germline values: CDR1 MNHEY, CDR2 SVGEGT. The V end lost 4 bases, the J end lost 9 bases, and 12 bases lay between the germline ends. CDR3 sequence (DNA): TGTGCCAGCAGTTCAGACATGACCCCCCAGTACTTC. Translated: CASSSDMTPQYF.

As to this clone: Other DNA sequences in the sample encode the same CDR3. The rearrangement links TRBV2 to TRBJ2-7; weak D call: TRBD2 (5 bases). Trimming left V 3 bases short and J 1 base short, with 7 bases between. Per the germline V gene, CDR1 is SNHLY and CDR2 is FYNNEI. The CDR3 is 13 amino acids. CDR3 amino acids: CASSEGSSYEQYF. The CDR3 DNA follows: TGTGCCAGCAGTGAGGGGAGTTCCTACGAGCAGTACTTC.

The chain uses TRBV18 and TRBJ1-4; D is uncertain. This CDR3 is 14 amino acids long. Trimming removed 10 bases from V and 0 bases from J, with 12 bases in between. CDR1 is KGHSH and CDR2 is LQKENI in the germline V gene. The CDR3 protein is CATSDTPTNEKLFF. The CDR3 DNA follows: TGTGCCACCTCCGATACTCCAACTAATGAAAAACTGTTTTTT.

This chain connects TRBV9 to TRBJ1-1; D may be TRBD1 (6 bases). Germline V gives CDR1 SGDLS, CDR2 YYNGEE. V gave up 4 bases and J gave up 0 bases, with 10 bases separating them. This CDR3 has 14 amino acids. CDR3 protein: CASSYRVVNTEAFF. CDR3 in DNA: TGTGCCAGCAGCTACAGGGTCGTGAACACTGAAGCTTTCTTT. Looking up the rest from reference TRBV9 and TRBJ1-1 gives the full variable domain: DSGVTQTPKHLITATGQRVTLRCSPRSGDLSVYWYQQSLDQGLQFLIQYYNGEERAKGNILERFSAQQFPDLHSELNLSSLELGDSALYFCASSYRVVNTEAFFGQGTRLTVV.

The chain employs TRBV5-8 and TRBJ1-2; maybe TRBD1 (5 bases). V was trimmed by 1 base and J by 6 bases, leaving 19 bases between them. Germline CDR1 is SGHTS and CDR2 is YDEGEE. The CDR3 runs to 16 residues. CDR3 sequence reads: CASSLQSWSQVHGYTF. DNA of the CDR3: TGTGCCAGCAGCTTGCAGTCGTGGTCACAGGTTCATGGCTACACCTTC.